This passage covers 28 T cell receptor beta chains from one sample sequenced in a study of CXCR3-negative and CXCR3-positive naive CD8 T cells. The libraries of TRB cDNA were constructed through 5' RACE using UMI labels. TCRdb re-called the 5' RACE reads; one entry per CDR3 protein, DNA not given. In total, the table holds approximately 130,000 distinct CDR3 sequences. Study-level findings and limits: In CXCR3-positive naive cells, the TRB CDR3s were more hydrophobic than in CXCR3-negative naive cells.

These receptors' antigens are unknown. Material for sequencing was naive CXCR3+ CD8+ T cells from blood. As to subset: CD45RO-CCR7+CD27+CD95- naive CD8+ T cells expressing CXCR3 (TNR3+). The receptors shown here come from a human donor in good health. Some clones in this sample may be carry-over from other donors' samples.

The chain employs TRBV5-1 and TRBJ2-7; with no DNA, the TCRdb D assignment of TRBD1 cannot be verified. Per the germline V gene, CDR1 is SGHRS and CDR2 is YFSETQ. This CDR3 comprises 16 residues. This CDR3 reads CASSQTRGTSSYEQYF.

This chain uses TRBV29-1 with TRBJ2-1. There are 12 residues in the CDR3. Germline CDR1 and CDR2: SQVTM and ANQGSEA. CDR3 amino acids: CSALGIRNEQFF.

The genes are TRBV28 and TRBJ2-7; TCRdb selects TRBD1, and the lack of DNA leaves this call unchecked. This CDR3 is 15 amino acids long. Germline V gives CDR1 MDHEN, CDR2 SYDVKM. The CDR3: CASSSGQGRLYEQYF.

The chain recombines TRBV20-1 with TRBJ2-7; without DNA, the TCRdb call of TRBD2 cannot be checked. The CDR3 consists of 16 residues. The germline V gene encodes CDR1 DFQATT and CDR2 SNEGSKA (reference sequence). CDR3 sequence: CSASHLAGGPPYEQYF.

V gene TRBV7-9 combines with J gene TRBJ2-5; TCRdb outputs TRBD1, but without DNA this stays unchecked. The CDR3 covers 17 residues. Germline assignment: CDR1 SEHNR and CDR2 FQNEAQ (reference sequence). The CDR3 loop reads CASRTFYRDRQQETQYF.

The chain employs TRBV2 and TRBJ2-1; TCRdb outputs TRBD2, but without DNA this stays unchecked. The CDR3 covers 13 residues. Germline-derived CDR1 and CDR2 are SNHLY and FYNNEI. The CDR3 is CASKRVLTNEQFF. The whole variable domain, remainder taken from reference TRBV2 and TRBJ2-1, is EPEVTQTPSHQVTQMGQEVILRCVPISNHLYFYWYRQILGQKVEFLVSFYNNEISEKSEIFDDQFSVERPDGSNFTLKIRSTKLEDSAMYFCASKRVLTNEQFFGPGTRLTVL.

The chain carries TRBV9 and TRBJ2-7; with no DNA, the TCRdb D assignment of TRBD1 cannot be verified. In germline, CDR1 is SGDLS, CDR2 YYNGEE. This CDR3 spans 14 amino acids. Here the CDR3 reads CASSASGQGGEQYF. Full variable domain (outside the CDR3, taken from reference TRBV9 and TRBJ2-7): DSGVTQTPKHLITATGQRVTLRCSPRSGDLSVYWYQQSLDQGLQFLIQYYNGEERAKGNILERFSAQQFPDLHSELNLSSLELGDSALYFCASSASGQGGEQYFGPGTRLTVT.

The rearrangement links TRBV3-1 to TRBJ2-7; TCRdb proposes TRBD1, but this gene call is untestable without DNA. This CDR3 region has 14 residues. From germline, CDR1 is LGHDT and CDR2 YNNKEL (reference sequence). CDR3 sequence: CASSPPGHPYEQYF.

This rearrangement joins TRBV28 to TRBJ2-7; lacking DNA, the TRBD1 call made by TCRdb goes unchecked. The length of the CDR3 is 13 residues. Germline V CDR1 and CDR2: MDHEN, SYDVKM. CDR3 loop: CATGDNYSYEQYF.

J is TRBJ2-3 and V is TRBV12-3 or TRBV12-4; the D call from TCRdb, TRBD2, cannot be confirmed without DNA. The CDR3 length is 14 residues. The CDR3 loop is CASSGLAPTDTQYF.

The chain joins TRBV4-1 to TRBJ2-2. Germline CDR1 and CDR2: MGHRA and YSYEKL. CDR3 size: 13 residues. CDR3 in amino acids: CASSQTITGELFF.

The chain has TRBV28 and TRBJ2-7; TCRdb indicates TRBD2, and absent DNA this call remains unverified. CDR1 and CDR2 from the germline V gene are MDHEN and SYDVKM. The CDR3 is 13 residues long. Here the CDR3 reads CASSSGVINEQYF.

This rearrangement joins TRBV29-1 to TRBJ2-3. CDR1 is SQVTM, CDR2 ANQGSEA, per germline. The CDR3 runs to 13 residues. The CDR3 reads CSAGDTSTDTQYF.

V is TRBV10-3 and J is TRBJ2-1; TCRdb selects TRBD1, and the lack of DNA leaves this call unchecked. The CDR3 runs 17 residues. Germline-derived CDR1 and CDR2 are ENHRY and SYGVKD. The CDR3 loop is CAISESLWANSYNEQFF.

The chain joins TRBV6-2 or TRBV6-3 to TRBJ1-5; TCRdb reports TRBD1, a call that lacks DNA to check it against. From germline, CDR1 is MNHEY and CDR2 SVGEGT. The CDR3 sequence is 15 residues long. CDR3 loop: CASSYEGQGRQPQHF.

This sequence joins TRBV7-2 and TRBJ2-5; the D gene TCRdb calls, TRBD2, cannot be checked with no DNA. Germline V gene sequence: CDR1 SGHTA, CDR2 FQGNSA. The CDR3 loop spans 16 amino acids. CDR3 amino acids: CASSPRTSGGQETQYF.

The chain employs TRBV4-2 and TRBJ1-5. This CDR3 is built from 17 residues. Germline V gene lookup returns CDR1 LGHNA and CDR2 YNFKEQ. The CDR3 protein is CASSQAPHHYSNQPQHF.

The chain couples TRBV5-1 to TRBJ2-3. The CDR3 extends over 16 amino acids. Germline V lookup: CDR1 SGHRS, CDR2 YFSETQ. The CDR3 spells CASSLDLGAHTDTQYF.

The chain has TRBV12-3 or TRBV12-4 and TRBJ1-2; TCRdb's assignment of TRBD1 cannot be checked, as there is no DNA. This CDR3 contains 16 residues. CDR3 region: CASSLKYSPSSYGYTF.

The rearrangement joins TRBV28 to TRBJ2-5; absent DNA, TCRdb's TRBD2 call cannot be checked. Germline V gene data show CDR1 as MDHEN and CDR2 as SYDVKM. The CDR3 contains 12 residues. The CDR3 protein is CASREDSGTQYF.

The rearrangement uses TRBV20-1 and TRBJ2-1; as DNA is missing, the TRBD1 call by TCRdb cannot be tested. CDR1 and CDR2 from the germline V gene are DFQATT and SNEGSKA (reference sequence). The CDR3 has 19 amino acids. CDR3 loop: CSARDRGTASFESYNEQFF.

J is TRBJ2-1 and V is TRBV7-6; checking the TCRdb D call of TRBD2 is not possible without DNA. The CDR3 runs to 15 residues. Germline V gene lookup returns CDR1 SGHVS and CDR2 FNYEAQ. CDR3 sequence: CASSLVEAGGNEQFF.

The rearrangement uses TRBV20-1 and TRBJ2-1. The CDR3 contains 14 residues. Germline CDR1 reads DFQATT; CDR2 reads SNEGSKA (reference sequence). The CDR3: CSARFKGTYNEQFF.

V is TRBV5-5 and J is TRBJ1-6; the TCRdb D gene call, TRBD1, has no DNA to confirm it. The CDR3 is 13 amino acids. CDR1 is SGHKS, CDR2 YYEKEE, per germline (reference sequence). The CDR3 spells CASIRGSGPPLHF.

V gene TRBV28 combines with J gene TRBJ2-5. CDR3 length: 14 residues. Per germline, CDR1 MDHEN and CDR2 SYDVKM. This CDR3 is CASSSGPDGETQYF.

V is TRBV14 and J is TRBJ2-7; TCRdb lists TRBD1, though no DNA is available to test this call. Germline V lookup: CDR1 SGHDN, CDR2 FVKESK. The CDR3 is 17 amino acids. The CDR3 region is CASSQAKAGTGSLEQYF.

The rearrangement uses TRBV14 and TRBJ1-2. The CDR3 totals 13 residues. The germline V gene has CDR1 SGHDN and CDR2 FVKESK. The CDR3 spells CASSQAGFYGYTF.

The CDR3 region is CASSSAQGAGTGELFF. This sequence joins TRBV6-6 and TRBJ2-2; TCRdb picks TRBD1, but there is no DNA to check that call. This CDR3 is built from 16 residues. CDR1 and CDR2 (germline): MNHNY, SVGAGI (reference sequence).